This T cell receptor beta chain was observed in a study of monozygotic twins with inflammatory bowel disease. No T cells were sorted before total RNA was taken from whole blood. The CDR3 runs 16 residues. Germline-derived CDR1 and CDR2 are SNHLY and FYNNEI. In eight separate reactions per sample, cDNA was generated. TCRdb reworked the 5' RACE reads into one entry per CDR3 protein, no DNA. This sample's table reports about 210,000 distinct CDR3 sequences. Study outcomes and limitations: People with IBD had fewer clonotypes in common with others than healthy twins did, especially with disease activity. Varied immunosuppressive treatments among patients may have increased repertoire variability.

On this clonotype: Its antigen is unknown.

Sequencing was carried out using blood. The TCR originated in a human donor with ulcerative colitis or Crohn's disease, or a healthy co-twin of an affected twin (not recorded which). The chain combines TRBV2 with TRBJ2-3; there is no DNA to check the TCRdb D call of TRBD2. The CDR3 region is CASSGQAGSSTDTQYF. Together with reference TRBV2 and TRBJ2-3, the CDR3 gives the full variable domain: EPEVTQTPSHQVTQMGQEVILRCVPISNHLYFYWYRQILGQKVEFLVSFYNNEISEKSEIFDDQFSVERPDGSNFTLKIRSTKLEDSAMYFCASSGQAGSSTDTQYFGPGTRLTVL.